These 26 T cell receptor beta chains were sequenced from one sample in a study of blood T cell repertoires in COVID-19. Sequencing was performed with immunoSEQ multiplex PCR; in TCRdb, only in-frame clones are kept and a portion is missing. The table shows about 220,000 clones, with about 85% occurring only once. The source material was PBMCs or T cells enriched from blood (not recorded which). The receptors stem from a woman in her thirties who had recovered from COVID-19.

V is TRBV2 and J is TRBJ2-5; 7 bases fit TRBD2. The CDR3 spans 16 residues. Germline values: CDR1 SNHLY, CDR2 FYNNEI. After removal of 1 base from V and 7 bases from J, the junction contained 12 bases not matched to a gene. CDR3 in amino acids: CASSEGLVAGKGTQYF. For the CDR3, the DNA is TGTGCCAGCAGTGAAGGTTTAGTAGCGGGCAAGGGGACCCAGTACTTC.

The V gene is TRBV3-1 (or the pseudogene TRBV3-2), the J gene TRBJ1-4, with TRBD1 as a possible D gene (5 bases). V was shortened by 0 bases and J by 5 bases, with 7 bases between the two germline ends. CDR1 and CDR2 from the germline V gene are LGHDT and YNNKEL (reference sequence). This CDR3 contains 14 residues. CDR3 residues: CASSQDRGNEKLFF. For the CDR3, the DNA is TGTGCCAGCAGCCAAGATCGGGGGAATGAAAAACTGTTTTTT.

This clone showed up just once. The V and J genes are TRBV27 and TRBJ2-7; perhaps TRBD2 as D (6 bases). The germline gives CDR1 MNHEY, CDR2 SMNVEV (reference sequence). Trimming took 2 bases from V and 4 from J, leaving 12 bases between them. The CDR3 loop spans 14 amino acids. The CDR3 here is CASSLQEGLYEQYF. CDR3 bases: TGTGCCAGCAGTTTACAGGAGGGGTTGTACGAGCAGTACTTC.

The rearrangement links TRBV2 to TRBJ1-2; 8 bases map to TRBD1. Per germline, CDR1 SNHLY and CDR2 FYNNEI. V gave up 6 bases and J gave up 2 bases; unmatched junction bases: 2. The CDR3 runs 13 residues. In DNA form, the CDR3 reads TGTGCCAGCAGCGACAGGGGAAACTATGGCTACACCTTC. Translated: CASSDRGNYGYTF.

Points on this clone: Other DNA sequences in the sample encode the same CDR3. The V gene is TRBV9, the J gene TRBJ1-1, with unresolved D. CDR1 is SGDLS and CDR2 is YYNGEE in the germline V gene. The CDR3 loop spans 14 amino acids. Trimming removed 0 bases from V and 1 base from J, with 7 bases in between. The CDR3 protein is CASSVGSGNTEAFF. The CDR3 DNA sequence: TGTGCCAGCAGCGTAGGAAGCGGGAACACTGAAGCTTTCTTT.

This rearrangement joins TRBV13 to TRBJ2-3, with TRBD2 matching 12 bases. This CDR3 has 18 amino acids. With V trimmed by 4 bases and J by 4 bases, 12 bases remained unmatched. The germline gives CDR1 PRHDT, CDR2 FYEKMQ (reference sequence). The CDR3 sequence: CASSSHNPSGGASDTQYF. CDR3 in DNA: TGTGCCAGCAGCTCTCATAATCCTAGCGGGGGGGCATCAGATACGCAGTATTTT.

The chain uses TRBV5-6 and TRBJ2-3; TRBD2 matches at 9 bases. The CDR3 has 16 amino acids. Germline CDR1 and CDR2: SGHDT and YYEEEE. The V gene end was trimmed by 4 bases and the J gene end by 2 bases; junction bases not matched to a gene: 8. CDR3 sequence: CASSHLTSGFTDTQYF. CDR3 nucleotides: TGTGCCAGCAGCCACCTGACTAGCGGATTCACAGATACGCAGTATTTT. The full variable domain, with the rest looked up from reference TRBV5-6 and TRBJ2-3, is DAGVTQSPTHLIKTRGQQVTLRCSPKSGHDTVSWYQQALGQGPQFIFQYYEEEERQRGNFPDRFSGHQFPNYSSELNVNALLLGDSALYLCASSHLTSGFTDTQYFGPGTRLTVL.

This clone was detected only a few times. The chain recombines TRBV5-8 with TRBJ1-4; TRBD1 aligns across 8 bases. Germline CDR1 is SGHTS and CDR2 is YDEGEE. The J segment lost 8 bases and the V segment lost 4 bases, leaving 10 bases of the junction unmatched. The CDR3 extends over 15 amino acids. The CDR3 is CASSPLDRVDEKLFF. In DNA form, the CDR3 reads TGTGCCAGCAGCCCCTTGGACAGGGTCGACGAAAAACTGTTTTTT.

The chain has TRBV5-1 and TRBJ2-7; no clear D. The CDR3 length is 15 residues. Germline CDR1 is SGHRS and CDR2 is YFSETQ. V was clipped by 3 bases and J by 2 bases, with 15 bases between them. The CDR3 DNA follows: TGCGCCAGCAGCTCCGCGGAGTACGCAGCCTACGAGCAGTACTTC. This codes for CASSSAEYAAYEQYF.

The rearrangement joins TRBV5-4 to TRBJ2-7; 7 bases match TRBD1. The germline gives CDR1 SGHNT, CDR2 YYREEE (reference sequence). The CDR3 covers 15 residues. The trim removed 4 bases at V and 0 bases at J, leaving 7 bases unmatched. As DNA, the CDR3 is TGTGCCAGCAGCCTGGGACAGCGAGGCTCCTACGAGCAGTACTTC. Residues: CASSLGQRGSYEQYF.

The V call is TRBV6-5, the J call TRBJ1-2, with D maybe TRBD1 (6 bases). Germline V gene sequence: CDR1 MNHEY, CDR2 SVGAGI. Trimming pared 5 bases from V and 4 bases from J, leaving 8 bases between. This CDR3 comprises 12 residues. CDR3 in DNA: TGTGCCAGCAGTCAGGACAGCTATGGCTACACCTTC. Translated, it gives CASSQDSYGYTF.

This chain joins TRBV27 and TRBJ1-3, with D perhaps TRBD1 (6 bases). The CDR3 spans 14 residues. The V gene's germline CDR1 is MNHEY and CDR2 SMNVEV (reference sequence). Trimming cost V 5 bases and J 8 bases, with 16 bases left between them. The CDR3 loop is CASSPEQGFDTIYF. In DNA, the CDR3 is TGTGCCAGCAGTCCAGAACAGGGATTCGACACCATATATTTT.

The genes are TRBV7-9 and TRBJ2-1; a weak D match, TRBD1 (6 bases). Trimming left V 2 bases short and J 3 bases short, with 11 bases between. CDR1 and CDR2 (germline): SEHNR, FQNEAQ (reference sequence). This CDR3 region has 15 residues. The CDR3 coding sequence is TGTGCCAGCAGCTTAACAGGGACCGACTACAATGAGCAGTTCTTC. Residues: CASSLTGTDYNEQFF. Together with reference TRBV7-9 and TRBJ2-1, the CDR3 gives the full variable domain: DTGVSQNPRHKITKRGQNVTFRCDPISEHNRLYWYRQTLGQGPEFLTYFQNEAQLEKSRLLSDRFSAERPKGSFSTLEIQRTEQGDSAMYLCASSLTGTDYNEQFFGPGTRLTVL.

The CDR3 sequence is CASSDSPGGGYTF. For the CDR3, the DNA is TGTGCCAGCAGTGACTCACCAGGGGGCGGCTACACCTTC. The chain is built from TRBV6-4 and TRBJ1-2; 8 nucleotides match TRBD1. Germline trimming cut 0 bases from V and 8 bases from J; bases unmatched to any gene: 2. The length of the CDR3 is 13 residues. CDR1 is MRHNA and CDR2 is SNTAGT in the germline V gene.

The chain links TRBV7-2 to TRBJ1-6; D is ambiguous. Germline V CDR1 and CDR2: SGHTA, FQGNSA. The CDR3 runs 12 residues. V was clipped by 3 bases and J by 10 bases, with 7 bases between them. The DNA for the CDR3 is TGTGCCAGCAGCTTCGGGGAGTCACCCCTCCACTTT. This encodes CASSFGESPLHF.

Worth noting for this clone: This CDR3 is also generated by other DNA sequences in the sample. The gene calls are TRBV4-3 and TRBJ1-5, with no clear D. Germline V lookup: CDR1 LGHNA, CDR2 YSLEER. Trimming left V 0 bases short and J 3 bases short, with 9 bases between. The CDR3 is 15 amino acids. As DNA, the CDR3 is TGCGCCAGCAGCCAAGATAGAGGCACCAATCAGCCCCAGCATTTT. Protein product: CASSQDRGTNQPQHF.

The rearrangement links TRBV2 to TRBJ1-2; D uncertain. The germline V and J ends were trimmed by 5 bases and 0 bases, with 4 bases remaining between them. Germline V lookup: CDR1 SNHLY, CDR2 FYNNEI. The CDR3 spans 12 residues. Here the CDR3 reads CASSLANYGYTF. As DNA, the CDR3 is TGTGCCAGCAGTCTAGCTAACTATGGCTACACCTTC. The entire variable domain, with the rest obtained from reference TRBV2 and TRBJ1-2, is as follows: EPEVTQTPSHQVTQMGQEVILRCVPISNHLYFYWYRQILGQKVEFLVSFYNNEISEKSEIFDDQFSVERPDGSNFTLKIRSTKLEDSAMYFCASSLANYGYTFGSGTRLTVV.

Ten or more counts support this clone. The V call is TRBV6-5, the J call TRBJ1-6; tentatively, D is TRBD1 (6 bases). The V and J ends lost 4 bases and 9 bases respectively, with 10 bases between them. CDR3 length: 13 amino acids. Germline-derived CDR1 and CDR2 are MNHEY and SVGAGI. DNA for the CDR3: TGTGCCAGCAGTTTAGCCAGGGGTTCACCCCTCCACTTT. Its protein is CASSLARGSPLHF.

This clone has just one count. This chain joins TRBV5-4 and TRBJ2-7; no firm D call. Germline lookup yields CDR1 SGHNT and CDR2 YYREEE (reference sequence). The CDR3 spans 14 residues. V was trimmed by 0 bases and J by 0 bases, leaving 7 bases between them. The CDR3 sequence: CASSLELSSYEQYF. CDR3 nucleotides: TGTGCCAGCAGCTTGGAGCTGAGCTCCTACGAGCAGTACTTC.

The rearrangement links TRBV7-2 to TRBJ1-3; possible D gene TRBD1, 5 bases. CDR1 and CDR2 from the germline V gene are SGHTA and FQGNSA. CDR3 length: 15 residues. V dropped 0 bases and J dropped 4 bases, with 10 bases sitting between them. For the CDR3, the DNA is TGTGCCAGCAGCTTAGCGCCGACAGCAGGAAACACCATATATTTT. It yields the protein CASSLAPTAGNTIYF.

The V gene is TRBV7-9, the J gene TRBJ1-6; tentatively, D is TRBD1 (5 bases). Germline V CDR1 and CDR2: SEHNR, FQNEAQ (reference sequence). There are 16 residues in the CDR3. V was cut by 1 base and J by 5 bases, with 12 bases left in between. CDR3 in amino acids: CASSLGSGGNNSPLHF. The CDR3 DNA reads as TGTGCCAGCAGCTTAGGGTCGGGGGGAAATAATTCACCCCTCCACTTT.

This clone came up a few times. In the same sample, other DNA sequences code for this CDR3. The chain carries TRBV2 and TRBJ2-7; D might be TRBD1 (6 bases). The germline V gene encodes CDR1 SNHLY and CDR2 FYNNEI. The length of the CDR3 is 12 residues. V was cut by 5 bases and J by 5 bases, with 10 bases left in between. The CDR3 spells CASSPQGNEQYF. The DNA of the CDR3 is TGTGCCAGCAGTCCACAGGGAAACGAGCAGTACTTC. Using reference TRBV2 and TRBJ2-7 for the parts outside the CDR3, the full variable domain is EPEVTQTPSHQVTQMGQEVILRCVPISNHLYFYWYRQILGQKVEFLVSFYNNEISEKSEIFDDQFSVERPDGSNFTLKIRSTKLEDSAMYFCASSPQGNEQYFGPGTRLTVT.

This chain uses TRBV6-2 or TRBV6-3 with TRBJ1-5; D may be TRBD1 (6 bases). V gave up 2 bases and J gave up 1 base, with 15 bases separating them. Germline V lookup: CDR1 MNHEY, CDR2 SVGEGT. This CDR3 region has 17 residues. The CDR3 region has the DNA TGTGCCAGCAGTTACCGGTCCCGGGGGGCAAGCAATCAGCCCCAGCATTTT. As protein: CASSYRSRGASNQPQHF.

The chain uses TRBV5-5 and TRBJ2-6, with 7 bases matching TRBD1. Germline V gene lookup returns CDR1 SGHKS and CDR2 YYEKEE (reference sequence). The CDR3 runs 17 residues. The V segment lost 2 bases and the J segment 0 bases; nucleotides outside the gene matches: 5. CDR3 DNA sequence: TGTGCCAGCAGCTTCCCGGACAGGCTCTCTGGGGCCAACGTCCTGACTTTC. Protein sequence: CASSFPDRLSGANVLTF.

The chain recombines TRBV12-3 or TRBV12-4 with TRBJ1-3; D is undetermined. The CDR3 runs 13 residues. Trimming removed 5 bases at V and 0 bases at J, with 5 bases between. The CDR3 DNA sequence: TGTGCCAGCAGTGTGCGCTCTGGAAACACCATATATTTT. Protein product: CASSVRSGNTIYF.

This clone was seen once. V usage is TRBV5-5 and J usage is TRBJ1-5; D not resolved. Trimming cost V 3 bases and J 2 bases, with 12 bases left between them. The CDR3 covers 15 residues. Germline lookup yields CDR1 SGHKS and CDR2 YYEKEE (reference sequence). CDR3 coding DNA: TGTGCCAGCAGCTGGACGGGAGCGGGCAATCAGCCCCAGCATTTT. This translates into CASSWTGAGNQPQHF.